This TCR beta chain was identified during a study of blood T cell repertoires in COVID-19 (TCRdb year 2020). A note on the overall study: Samples from collaborators originated in the United States, Italy and Spain and spanned both the acute and convalescent phases of COVID-19. The prospective study material was composed of cDNA or gDNA derived from T cells, B-cell-depleted T cells, or PBMCs. Deeply sampled blood TCRbeta repertoires from subjects exposed to, actively infected with, or recovered from COVID-19 were included in the dataset. The repertoires were released in a freely available public database intended as a resource for research on the immune response to SARS-CoV-2. The samples were drawn from two sources: the first 160 participants of the ongoing ImmuneRACE study, and 1,000 to 1,500 subjects contributed by 6 global collaborators. Nearly every sample came with metadata listing a de-identified subject ID, COVID-19 status, age in years and sex. Where available, HLA class I and class II types were obtained from metadata supplied by the sample provider rather than from assay-based typing.

Concerning this clone itself: Its antigen remains unidentified. There are no base qualities to consult, and no much larger clone falls within one base.

One collaborating source in Seattle enrolled patients during active infection and followed them longitudinally through the course of disease. The collaborating institutions used their own protocols to collect whole blood in K2EDTA tubes. Collaborator samples were shipped for TCRbeta analysis as frozen whole blood, isolated PBMCs, or DNA extracted from either sample type. The immunoSEQ Assay, a bias-controlled multiplex PCR, was used to amplify TCRbeta CDR3 regions from genomic DNA. On the authors' methods: The number of nucleated cells in each sample was estimated from the amplification of reference gene primers within the assay. To quantify the absolute abundance of each unique TCRbeta CDR3 rearrangement, sequence reads were collapsed and filtered. For each sample, productive Simpson clonality was calculated by taking the square root of Simpson's diversity index across productive rearrangements. TCRdb re-hosts the immuneACCESS table, in-frame sequences only. Its copies lack some clones; in the studies checked, an unresolved V gene accounts for under half of them, and the cause for the rest is not known. That table supplies the V and J calls and clone size; D and trimming were determined from the DNA. The sample table contains a few hundred thousand clones; only one count was recorded for about nine tenths of them. The biggest ten clones account for 1.5% to 2% of the sample.

Trimming accounts for 1 base at V and 5 bases at J, while the number of junction bases matched to no gene is 7. CDR1 and CDR2 are read off the germline V gene as SGHTS and YDEGEE. Spanning cysteine to phenylalanine, the CDR3 consists of 15 amino acids. The kept DNA is CDR3 alone, 45 bases in frame from the first base. Overall results and qualifications from the work: Clinical and demographic metadata were provided uncurated, with the amount varying by source and participant.

The chain links TRBV5-8 with TRBJ2-3, with 7 junctional bases fitting TRBD2. The receptor comes from a woman in her twenties or thirties with COVID-19, enrolled during active disease. Sequencing was done on a sample of peripheral blood. CDR3 reads: CASSLRAREGDTQYF. The DNA sequence follows: TGTGCCAGCAGCTTGCGAGCCAGGGAGGGAGATACGCAGTATTTT. The CDR3, completed at both ends by the reference TRBV5-8 and TRBJ2-3 genes, gives the full variable domain EAGVTQSPTHLIKTRGQQATLRCSPISGHTSVYWYQQALGLGLQFLLWYDEGEERNRGNFPPRFSGRQFPNYSSELNVNALELEDSALYLCASSLRAREGDTQYFGPGTRLTVL.